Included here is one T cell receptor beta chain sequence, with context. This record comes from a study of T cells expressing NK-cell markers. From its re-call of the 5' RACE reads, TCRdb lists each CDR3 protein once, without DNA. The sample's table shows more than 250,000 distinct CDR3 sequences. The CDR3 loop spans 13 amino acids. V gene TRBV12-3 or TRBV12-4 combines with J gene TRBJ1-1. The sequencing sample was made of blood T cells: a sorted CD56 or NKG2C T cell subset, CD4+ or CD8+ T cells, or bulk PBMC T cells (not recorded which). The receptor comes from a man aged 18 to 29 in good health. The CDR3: CASSSEPTLKAFF.